Listed below are T cell receptor beta chains from one sample, sequenced in a study of PD-1 blockade in classical Hodgkin lymphoma. Only in-frame clones appear in the TCRdb table, and some are missing; sequencing was by immunoSEQ multiplex PCR. The table records some 20,000 clones, roughly 82% of them present only once. The material was CD8+ T cells from blood, obtained before the fourth cycle of nivolumab. Receptor source: a human donor with classical Hodgkin lymphoma. The CDR3 runs from the conserved cysteine through the conserved F or W. The D gene is left open where the match is weak. Size tells how often a clone was seen (once, few, many) or the class of an expanded clone, and some rows leave it out.

TRBV19	TRBJ1-1	.	.	CASSIWGKSSRFTEAFF	TGTGCCAGTAGTATTTGGGGGAAATCGTCAAGATTCACTGAAGCTTTCTTT
TRBV27	TRBJ2-2	.	.	CASSPTPWLADYTGELFF	TGTGCCAGCAGTCCGACCCCGTGGTTAGCGGACTACACCGGGGAGCTGTTTTTT
TRBV15	TRBJ2-1	.	.	CATSRDSYNEQFF	TGTGCCACCAGCAGAGACAGCTACAATGAGCAGTTCTTC
TRBV2	TRBJ2-1	.	TRBD1	CASSDGQGGNEQFF	TGTGCCAGCAGTGATGGACAGGGTGGTAATGAGCAGTTCTTC
TRBV19	TRBJ2-1	.	.	CATGGRVNEQFF	TGTGCCACAGGGGGGCGGGTGAATGAGCAGTTCTTC
TRBV19	TRBJ2-5	.	.	CASSMFEDQETQYF	TGTGCCAGTAGTATGTTCGAGGACCAAGAGACCCAGTACTTC
TRBV2	TRBJ2-3	.	TRBD2	CASRPGLAGEVDTQYF	TGTGCCAGCAGGCCCGGACTAGCGGGGGAGGTAGATACGCAGTATTTT
TRBV5-1	TRBJ1-1	.	.	CASSSNQGHNTEAFF	TGCGCCAGCAGCTCCAACCAGGGGCATAACACTGAAGCTTTCTTT
TRBV15	TRBJ1-3	few	TRBD1	CATSVDRGSGNTIYF	TGTGCCACCAGCGTTGACAGGGGCTCTGGAAACACCATATATTTT
TRBV2	TRBJ2-7	.	.	CASKWSEEVPYEQYF	TGTGCCAGCAAGTGGAGTGAGGAGGTCCCCTACGAGCAGTACTTC
TRBV19	TRBJ2-7	.	.	CASSLGLASPEQYF	TGTGCCAGTAGTCTGGGGCTAGCGAGCCCGGAGCAGTACTTC
TRBV16	TRBJ1-5	.	.	CASSQPYQPQHF	TGTGCCAGCAGCCAACCCTACCAGCCCCAGCATTTT
TRBV10-2	TRBJ2-7	.	.	CASSESGPSYEQYF	TGCGCCAGCAGTGAGTCGGGTCCTTCCTACGAGCAGTACTTC
TRBV7-9	TRBJ2-7	.	.	CASTLDYYEQYF	TGTGCCAGCACCCTCGACTATTACGAGCAGTACTTC
TRBV9	TRBJ1-2	few	TRBD1	CASSAGTAYGYTF	TGTGCCAGCAGCGCCGGGACAGCCTATGGCTACACCTTC
TRBV6-6	TRBJ2-7	once	TRBD2	CASSYYSGGSYEQYF	TGTGCCAGCAGTTACTATAGCGGGGGGTCGTACGAGCAGTACTTC
TRBV29-1	TRBJ1-1	.	TRBD1	CSATGGTEAFF	TGCAGCGCTACAGGGGGCACTGAAGCTTTCTTT
TRBV25-1	TRBJ1-1	.	TRBD1	CASSAGTGAEAFF	TGTGCCAGCAGTGCCGGGACAGGCGCTGAAGCTTTCTTT
TRBV5-1	TRBJ2-1	.	TRBD1	CASSLTGLDEQFF	TGCGCCAGCAGTCTGACAGGGCTCGATGAGCAGTTCTTC
TRBV15	TRBJ2-5	.	.	CATSVNRQVQETQYF	TGTGCCACCAGCGTAAATCGTCAGGTCCAAGAGACCCAGTACTTC
TRBV7-2	TRBJ2-5	.	TRBD1	CASSQGQVSQETQYF	TGTGCCAGCAGCCAAGGACAGGTGTCCCAAGAGACCCAGTACTTC
TRBV5-6	TRBJ1-2	.	.	CASSLLRSRYGYTF	TGTGCCAGCAGCTTGCTGCGGAGCCGCTATGGCTACACCTTC
TRBV28	TRBJ2-7	.	.	CASSPGRTYEQYF	TGTGCCAGCAGTCCGGGACGGACCTACGAGCAGTACTTC
TRBV6-5	TRBJ1-1	.	.	CATSGGSEAFF	TGTGCCACTAGCGGCGGGAGTGAAGCTTTCTTT
TRBV11-2	TRBJ1-2	.	.	CASSFPGEGEANYGYTF	TGTGCCAGCAGCTTCCCCGGGGAGGGGGAAGCTAACTATGGCTACACCTTC
TRBV9	TRBJ2-7	.	TRBD2	CASSVGGGPPYEQYF	TGTGCCAGCAGCGTAGGCGGGGGTCCCCCCTACGAGCAGTACTTC
TRBV9	TRBJ1-5	.	.	CASKPGPPYSNQPQHF	TGTGCCAGCAAACCAGGGCCACCATATAGCAATCAGCCCCAGCATTTT
TRBV4-3	TRBJ1-4	once	TRBD1	CASSHGRDSNEKLFF	TGCGCCAGCAGCCACGGCCGGGACAGCAATGAAAAACTGTTTTTT
TRBV7-9	TRBJ2-7	.	TRBD1	CASSLTGTGPYYEQYF	TGTGCCAGCAGCTTAACCGGGACAGGGCCCTACTACGAGCAGTACTTC
TRBV18	TRBJ2-1	.	TRBD1	CASSPGDRVYYNEQFF	TGTGCCAGCTCACCAGGAGACAGGGTTTACTACAATGAGCAGTTCTTC
TRBV9	TRBJ1-1	.	TRBD1	CASSAQQGYTEAFF	TGTGCCAGCAGCGCCCAACAGGGGTACACTGAAGCTTTCTTT
TRBV6-5	TRBJ2-1	.	.	CASSYDDYNEQFF	TGTGCCAGCAGTTACGACGACTACAATGAGCAGTTCTTC
TRBV2	TRBJ1-2	few	.	CASTDVGYTF	TGTGCCAGCACAGACGTCGGCTACACCTTC
TRBV19	TRBJ1-5	.	.	CASRVGVNQPQHF	TGTGCCAGTAGGGTTGGCGTCAATCAGCCCCAGCATTTT
TRBV9	TRBJ2-2	.	.	CASSVAPGELFF	TGTGCCAGCAGCGTAGCACCCGGGGAGCTGTTTTTT
TRBV7-2	TRBJ2-7	.	TRBD1	CASSLLDREPYEQYF	TGTGCCAGCAGCTTACTGGACAGGGAACCCTACGAGCAGTACTTC
TRBV21-1	TRBJ1-1	.	.	CASPTTGEAFF	TGTGCCAGCCCTACAACAGGTGAAGCTTTCTTT
TRBV19	TRBJ1-4	.	.	CASSIRAANEKLFF	TGTGCCAGTAGTATACGTGCAGCTAATGAAAAACTGTTTTTT
TRBV5-1	TRBJ1-1	.	TRBD1	CASSLGGTEDEAFF	TGCGCCAGCAGCTTGGGGGGGACAGAAGATGAAGCTTTCTTT
TRBV7-9	TRBJ2-6	.	.	CAIRSGSGANVLTF	TGTGCCATCCGGAGTGGGTCTGGGGCCAACGTCCTGACTTTC
TRBV27	TRBJ2-3	.	.	CASSLGSMRYTDTQYF	TGTGCCAGCAGTTTGGGCTCAATGCGTTACACAGATACGCAGTATTTT
TRBV30	TRBJ2-3	.	.	CAWSSYRADTQYF	TGTGCCTGGAGTTCCTACCGCGCAGATACGCAGTATTTT
TRBV7-9	TRBJ1-1	few	.	CASSLLLGNTEAFF	TGTGCCAGCAGCTTACTACTGGGCAACACTGAAGCTTTCTTT
TRBV4-1	TRBJ1-4	.	.	CASSRLGSWGAYEKLFF	TGCGCCAGCAGCCGCTTAGGGTCCTGGGGGGCCTATGAAAAACTGTTTTTT
TRBV13	TRBJ2-7	.	.	CASSLGLSYEQYF	TGTGCCAGCAGCTTAGGCCTTTCTTACGAGCAGTACTTC
TRBV28	TRBJ1-2	.	TRBD1	CASSFAWTGIYGYTF	TGTGCCAGCAGTTTTGCCTGGACAGGGATCTATGGCTACACCTTC
TRBV5-4	TRBJ2-1	.	.	CASSFFRSYNEQFF	TGTGCCAGCAGCTTTTTTCGCTCCTACAATGAGCAGTTCTTC
TRBV7-6	TRBJ2-1	.	.	CASSFLGVEQFF	TGTGCCAGCAGCTTTTTGGGGGTAGAGCAGTTCTTC
TRBV25-1	TRBJ2-5	.	TRBD2	CASSAPGGRETQYF	TGTGCCAGCAGTGCTCCCGGGGGGAGAGAGACCCAGTACTTC
TRBV6-5	TRBJ2-3	once	.	CASSSLEGHDVDTQYF	TGTGCCAGCAGTTCCCTAGAGGGGCATGATGTAGATACGCAGTATTTT
TRBV19	TRBJ1-5	.	TRBD1	CASRWGQGGNQPQHF	TGTGCCAGTAGATGGGGACAGGGCGGCAATCAGCCCCAGCATTTT
TRBV30	TRBJ1-5	once	.	CAWSVWGGSNQPQHF	TGTGCCTGGAGTGTATGGGGTGGGAGCAATCAGCCCCAGCATTTT
TRBV10-3	TRBJ2-7	.	TRBD1	CAIWDRDGYEQYF	TGTGCCATTTGGGACAGGGATGGCTACGAGCAGTACTTC
TRBV11-2	TRBJ1-6	.	.	CASSLSDGSSSYNSPLHF	TGTGCCAGCAGCTTGTCCGACGGCTCGAGCTCCTATAATTCACCCCTCCACTTT
TRBV4-1	TRBJ1-1	.	TRBD1	CASSQDYGQGYVEAFF	TGCGCCAGCAGCCAAGATTATGGACAGGGGTACGTTGAAGCTTTCTTT
TRBV5-4	TRBJ2-5	.	.	CASSLDPGWKTQYF	TGTGCCAGCAGCTTGGATCCGGGTTGGAAGACCCAGTACTTC
TRBV28	TRBJ1-2	few	TRBD1	CASSGPRTGIIGYTF	TGTGCCAGCAGTGGCCCCCGGACAGGGATTATAGGCTACACCTTC
TRBV7-2	TRBJ2-4	.	.	CASSLEVSGGIQYF	TGTGCCAGCAGCTTAGAAGTGTCCGGAGGCATTCAGTACTTC